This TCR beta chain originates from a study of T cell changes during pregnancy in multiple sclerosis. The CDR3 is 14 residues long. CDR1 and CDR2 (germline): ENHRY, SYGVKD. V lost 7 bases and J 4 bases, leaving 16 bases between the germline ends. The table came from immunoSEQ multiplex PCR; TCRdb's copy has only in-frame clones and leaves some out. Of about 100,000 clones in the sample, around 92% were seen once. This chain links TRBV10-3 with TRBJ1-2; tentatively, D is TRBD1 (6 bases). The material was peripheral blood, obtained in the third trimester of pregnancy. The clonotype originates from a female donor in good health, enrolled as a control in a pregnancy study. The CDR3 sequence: CAINEEGDLYGYTF. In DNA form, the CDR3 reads TGTGCCATCAATGAAGAGGGGGACCTCTATGGCTACACCTTC.